This entry features one T cell receptor beta chain sequence. This specimen comes from a study of shared clonotypes between healthy human individuals. Data came from immunoSEQ multiplex PCR; TCRdb stores just in-frame clones and leaves some out. The sample has about 320,000 clones; roughly 91% are singletons. Germline V gene sequence: CDR1 SGHRS, CDR2 YFSETQ. The CDR3 extends over 19 amino acids. The V end lost 1 base, the J end lost 0 bases, and 21 bases lay between the germline ends. This receptor was identified in a man between 18 and 35 years old in good health. Sequences were obtained from memory CD8+ T cells sorted from blood. Documented subset: CD45RO+ cells pooled with CCR7-negative TemRA cells. This chain uses TRBV5-1 with TRBJ2-3; a possible D gene is TRBD2 (6 bases). The DNA of the CDR3 is TGCGCCAGCAGCTTGAAAATTAGCGGACCGAGCCCTAGCACAGATACGCAGTATTTT. This encodes CASSLKISGPSPSTDTQYF.